This TCR beta chain was recovered during a study of blood T cell repertoires in COVID-19. As for the study in general: Acute and convalescent COVID-19 specimens originated in the United States, Italy and Spain.

Original handling: Counts of nucleated cells, estimated from reference gene primer amplification, were obtained. Generated by immunoSEQ multiplex PCR, the TCRdb table keeps only in-frame clones and is missing some. V, J and clone size are taken as reported in that table, and D and trimming were inferred from the DNA itself. The sample includes approximately 480,000 clones, 75% to 90% of them seen just once. It was during active infection that Seattle patients were enrolled and then longitudinally followed. CDR1 and CDR2 from the germline V gene are SGHTA and FQGNSA. The V gene lost 4 bases and the J gene lost 1 base, with 10 bases spanning the gap. The CDR3 length is 14 residues.

This clonotype originated in a young man with COVID-19, enrolled during active disease. Sequencing input: peripheral blood. This chain joins TRBV7-2 and TRBJ1-1, with D maybe TRBD1 (6 bases). The CDR3 spells CASSWTQGNTEAFF. CDR3 DNA: TGTGCCAGCAGCTGGACACAGGGGAACACTGAAGCTTTCTTT.